These T cell receptor beta chains were read from a single sample in a study of T cells in Graves' hyperthyroidism and ophthalmopathy. MiXCR, applied by TCRdb to the multiplex PCR reads, yields one record per CDR3 protein. Seen here are fewer than 400,000 distinct CDR3 sequences, 15% to 17% observed once, and the top ten hold approximately 30%. The sequencing sample was made of blood. The source is a young woman with Graves' hyperthyroidism that later progressed to Graves' ophthalmopathy. Each CDR3 is given with its conserved first and last residue. Fields, in order: J gene, V gene, D gene, clone size, CDR3 DNA, CDR3 protein. The D gene is left open where the match is weak. Not all rows give a size; the values are once, few, many and, for expanded clones, a class.

TRBJ2-1 TRBV24-1 - many TGTGCCACCAGTGATTTCGGGCAGGGCCCGGCCCCCGGCTACAATGAGCAGTTCTTC CATSDFGQGPAPGYNEQFF
TRBJ2-7 TRBV24-1 - few TGTGCCCCCCTAAGGGGTCGAGACTCCTACGAGCAGTACTTC CAPLRGRDSYEQYF
TRBJ2-2 TRBV19 - - TGTGCCAGTAGTATAGGGGCGCATGCCGGGGAGCTGTTTTTT CASSIGAHAGELFF
TRBJ2-1 TRBV6-2/TRBV6-3 TRBD2 many TGTGCCAGCAGTTACGGCCGGGAGGTAACCTCCCTCGGAGTGCAGTTCTTC CASSYGREVTSLGVQFF
TRBJ1-2 TRBV27 - many TGTGCCAGCAGTAAACGGGGCAGGGGAATAACTAACTATGGCTACACCTTC CASSKRGRGITNYGYTF
TRBJ2-3 TRBV6-6 - few TGTGCCAGCAGTTACCAGAAAGGCACAGATACGCAGTATTTT CASSYQKGTDTQYF
TRBJ2-5 TRBV7-3 TRBD2 many TGTGCCAGCAGCATGACTAGCAAAGAGACCCAGTACTTC CASSMTSKETQYF
TRBJ2-4 TRBV2 - many TGTGCCAGCAGTCGGGACCGAGAAAACATTCAGTACTTC CASSRDRENIQYF
TRBJ2-5 TRBV11-2 TRBD1 many TGTGCCAGCAGTAACAGGGGGCTGGAGACCCAGTACTTC CASSNRGLETQYF
TRBJ2-7 TRBV6-2/TRBV6-3 TRBD2 many TGTGCCAGCAGTTACAGACTAGCGGGAGATCACGGGGAGCAGTACTTC CASSYRLAGDHGEQYF
TRBJ2-7 TRBV27 TRBD2 many TGTGCCAGCAGTTTTACTAGCGGGAGGGCCCACGAGCAGTACTTC CASSFTSGRAHEQYF
TRBJ2-7 TRBV6-2/TRBV6-3 - few TGTGCCAGCAGTACAACAGCCTACGAGCAGTACTTC CASSTTAYEQYF
TRBJ1-1 TRBV9 - - TGTGCCAGCAGCGTACGACTGAACACTGAAGCTTTCTTT CASSVRLNTEAFF
TRBJ2-7 TRBV5-1 - - TGCGCCAGCAGCCCGGTGGATTCCTACGAGCAGTACTTC CASSPVDSYEQYF
TRBJ2-7 TRBV20-1 - - TGCAGTGTCCCGGGCAGGGTTTATACTTACGAGCAGTACTTC CSVPGRVYTYEQYF
TRBJ2-7 TRBV20-1 TRBD2 few TGCAGTGCTGGAATTAGCGGGAGACGGAACGAGCAGTACTTC CSAGISGRRNEQYF